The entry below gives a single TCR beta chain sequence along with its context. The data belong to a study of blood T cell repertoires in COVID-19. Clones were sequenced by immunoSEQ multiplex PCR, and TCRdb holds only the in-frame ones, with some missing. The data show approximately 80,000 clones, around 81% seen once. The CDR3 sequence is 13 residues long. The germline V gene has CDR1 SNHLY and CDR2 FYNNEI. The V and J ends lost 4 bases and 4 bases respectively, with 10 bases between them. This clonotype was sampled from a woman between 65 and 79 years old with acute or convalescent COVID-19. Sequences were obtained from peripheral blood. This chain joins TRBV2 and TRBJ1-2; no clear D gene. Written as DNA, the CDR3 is TGTGCCAGCAGTGGCGGGGTCGGCTATGGCTACACCTTC. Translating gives CASSGGVGYGYTF.